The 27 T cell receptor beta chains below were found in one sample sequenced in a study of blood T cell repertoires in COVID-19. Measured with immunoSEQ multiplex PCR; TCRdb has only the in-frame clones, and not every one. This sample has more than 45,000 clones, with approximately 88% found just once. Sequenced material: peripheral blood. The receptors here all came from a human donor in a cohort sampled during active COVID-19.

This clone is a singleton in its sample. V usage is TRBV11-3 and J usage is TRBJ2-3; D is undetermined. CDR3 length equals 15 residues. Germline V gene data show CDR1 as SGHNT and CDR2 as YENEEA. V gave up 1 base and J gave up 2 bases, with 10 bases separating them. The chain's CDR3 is CASSLGTIDTDTQYF. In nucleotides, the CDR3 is TGTGCCAGCAGCTTAGGAACCATAGACACAGATACGCAGTATTTT. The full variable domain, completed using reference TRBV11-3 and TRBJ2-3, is EAGVVQSPRYKIIEKKQPVAFWCNPISGHNTLYWYLQNLGQGPELLIRYENEEAVDDSQLPKDRFSAERLKGVDSTLKIQPAELGDSAVYLCASSLGTIDTDTQYFGPGTRLTVL.

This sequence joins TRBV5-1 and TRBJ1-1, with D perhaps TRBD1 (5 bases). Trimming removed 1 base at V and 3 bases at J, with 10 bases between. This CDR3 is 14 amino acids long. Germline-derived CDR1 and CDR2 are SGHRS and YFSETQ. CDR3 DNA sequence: TGCGCCAGCAGCTTGTTATCAGGGTACACTGAAGCTTTCTTT. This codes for CASSLLSGYTEAFF.

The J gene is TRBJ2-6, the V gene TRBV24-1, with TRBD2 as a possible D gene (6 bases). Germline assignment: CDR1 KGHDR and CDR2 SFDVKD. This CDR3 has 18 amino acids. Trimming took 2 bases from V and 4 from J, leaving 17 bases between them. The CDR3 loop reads CATSDSPGGGSGANVLTF. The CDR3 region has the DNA TGTGCCACCAGTGATTCCCCCGGGGGTGGGAGCGGGGCCAACGTCCTGACTTTC.

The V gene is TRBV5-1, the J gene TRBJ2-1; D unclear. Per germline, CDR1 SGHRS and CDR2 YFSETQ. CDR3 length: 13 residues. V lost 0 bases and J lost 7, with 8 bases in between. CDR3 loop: CASSLDRENEQFF. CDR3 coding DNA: TGCGCCAGCAGCTTGGACAGAGAAAATGAGCAGTTCTTC.

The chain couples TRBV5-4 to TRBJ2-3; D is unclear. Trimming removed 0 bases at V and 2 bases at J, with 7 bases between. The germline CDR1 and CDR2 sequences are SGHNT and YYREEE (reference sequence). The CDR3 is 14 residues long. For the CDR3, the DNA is TGTGCCAGCAGCTTGGCAGGCTACACAGATACGCAGTATTTT. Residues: CASSLAGYTDTQYF.

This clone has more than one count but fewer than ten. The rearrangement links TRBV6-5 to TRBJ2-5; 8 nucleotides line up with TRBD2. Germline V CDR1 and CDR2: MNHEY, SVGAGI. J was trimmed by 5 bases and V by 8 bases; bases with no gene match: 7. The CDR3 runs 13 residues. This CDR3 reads CASSGGGRETQYF. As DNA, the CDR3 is TGTGCCAGCTCCGGCGGGGGGAGGGAGACCCAGTACTTC.

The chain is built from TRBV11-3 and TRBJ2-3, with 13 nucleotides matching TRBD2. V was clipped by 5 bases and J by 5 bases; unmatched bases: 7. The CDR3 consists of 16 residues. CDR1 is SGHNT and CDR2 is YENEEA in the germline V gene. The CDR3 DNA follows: TGTGCCAGCAGCGAAGGACTAGCGGGGGTACAAGATACGCAGTATTTT. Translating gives CASSEGLAGVQDTQYF.

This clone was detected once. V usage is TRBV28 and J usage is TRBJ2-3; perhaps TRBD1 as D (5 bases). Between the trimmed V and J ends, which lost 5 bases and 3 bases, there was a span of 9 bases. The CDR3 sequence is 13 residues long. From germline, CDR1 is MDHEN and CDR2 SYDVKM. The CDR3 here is CASSPQGTDTQYF. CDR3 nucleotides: TGTGCCAGCAGTCCCCAGGGAACAGATACGCAGTATTTT.

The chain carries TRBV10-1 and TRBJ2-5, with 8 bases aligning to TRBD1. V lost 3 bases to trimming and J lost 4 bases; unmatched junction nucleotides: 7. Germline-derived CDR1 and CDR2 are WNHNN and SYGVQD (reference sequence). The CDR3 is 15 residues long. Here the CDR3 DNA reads TGCGCCAGCAGTGAAATCGGCAGGGGGCGAGAGACCCAGTACTTC. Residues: CASSEIGRGRETQYF.

The CDR3 region has the DNA TGTGCCACCGGACAGATAAAAGAGACCCAGTACTTC. It is translated as CATGQIKETQYF. The chain couples TRBV28 to TRBJ2-5; D perhaps matches TRBD1 (6 bases). The CDR3 runs to 12 residues. The ends were cut back, 10 bases at V and 3 bases at J, with 12 bases in the middle. In germline, CDR1 is MDHEN, CDR2 SYDVKM.

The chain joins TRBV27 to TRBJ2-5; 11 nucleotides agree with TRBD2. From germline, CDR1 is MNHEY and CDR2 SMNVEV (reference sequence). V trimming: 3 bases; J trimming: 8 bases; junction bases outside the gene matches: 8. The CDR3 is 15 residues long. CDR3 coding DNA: TGTGCCAGCAGTTTCTCTAGCGGGGGGCCTCCAACCCAGTACTTC. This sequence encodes CASSFSSGGPPTQYF.

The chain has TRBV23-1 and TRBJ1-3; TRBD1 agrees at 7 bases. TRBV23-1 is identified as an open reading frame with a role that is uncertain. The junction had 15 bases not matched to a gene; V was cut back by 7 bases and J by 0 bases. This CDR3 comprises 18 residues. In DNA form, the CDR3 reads TGCGCCAGCACCTACTTCCCCTCCCGGGACAGCTCTGGAAACACCATATATTTT. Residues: CASTYFPSRDSSGNTIYF.

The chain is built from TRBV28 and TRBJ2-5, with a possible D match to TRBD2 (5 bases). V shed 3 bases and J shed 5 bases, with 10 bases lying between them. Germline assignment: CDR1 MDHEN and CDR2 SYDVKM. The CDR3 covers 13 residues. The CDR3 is CASSFGVRETQYF. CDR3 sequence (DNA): TGTGCCAGCAGTTTCGGGGTTCGGGAGACCCAGTACTTC.

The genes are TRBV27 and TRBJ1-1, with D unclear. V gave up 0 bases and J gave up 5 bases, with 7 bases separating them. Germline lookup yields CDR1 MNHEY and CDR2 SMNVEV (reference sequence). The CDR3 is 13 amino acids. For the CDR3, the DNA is TGTGCCAGCAGTTTATCGGGGAGAACTGAAGCTTTCTTT. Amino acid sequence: CASSLSGRTEAFF.

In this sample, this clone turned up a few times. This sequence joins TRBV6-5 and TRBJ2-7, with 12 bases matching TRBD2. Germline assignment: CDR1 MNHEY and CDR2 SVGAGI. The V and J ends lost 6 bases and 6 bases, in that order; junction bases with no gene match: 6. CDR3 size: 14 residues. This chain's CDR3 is CASRRLAGVFEQYV. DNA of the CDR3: TGTGCCAGCAGAAGACTAGCGGGAGTTTTCGAGCAGTACGTC.

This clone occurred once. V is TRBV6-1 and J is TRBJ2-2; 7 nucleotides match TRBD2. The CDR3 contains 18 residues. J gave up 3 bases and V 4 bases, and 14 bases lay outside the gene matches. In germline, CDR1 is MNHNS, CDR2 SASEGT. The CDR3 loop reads CASSVLSRASGYTGELFF. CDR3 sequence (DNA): TGTGCCAGCAGTGTTTTAAGTAGGGCTAGCGGCTACACCGGGGAGCTGTTTTTT.

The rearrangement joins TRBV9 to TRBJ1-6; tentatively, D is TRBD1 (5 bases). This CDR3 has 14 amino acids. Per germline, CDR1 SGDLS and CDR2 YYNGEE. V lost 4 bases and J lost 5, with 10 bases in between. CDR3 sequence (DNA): TGTGCCAGCAGCCCCCGGGGGAATAATTCACCCCTCCACTTT. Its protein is CASSPRGNNSPLHF.

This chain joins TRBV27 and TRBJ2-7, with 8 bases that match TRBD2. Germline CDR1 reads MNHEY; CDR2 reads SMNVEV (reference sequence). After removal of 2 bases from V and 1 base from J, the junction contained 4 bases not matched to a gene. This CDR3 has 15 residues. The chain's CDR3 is CASSLNVAGSYEQYV. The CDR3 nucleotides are TGTGCCAGCAGTTTAAACGTAGCGGGATCCTACGAGCAGTACGTC.

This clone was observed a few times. The CDR3 DNA reads TGTGCCAGCAGTTACCCTGATCAGCCCCAGCATTTT. Protein: CASSYPDQPQHF. The rearrangement links TRBV6-6 to TRBJ1-5; no firm D call. The ends were cut back, 2 bases at V and 5 bases at J, with 4 bases in the middle. Germline values: CDR1 MNHNY, CDR2 SVGAGI (reference sequence). The CDR3 extends over 12 amino acids.

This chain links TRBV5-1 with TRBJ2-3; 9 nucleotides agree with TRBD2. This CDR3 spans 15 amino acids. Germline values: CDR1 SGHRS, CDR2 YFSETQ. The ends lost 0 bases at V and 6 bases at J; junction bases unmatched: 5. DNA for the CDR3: TGCGCCAGCAGCTTGGCAGCGGGGGGCGGGGATACGCAGTATTTT. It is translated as CASSLAAGGGDTQYF.

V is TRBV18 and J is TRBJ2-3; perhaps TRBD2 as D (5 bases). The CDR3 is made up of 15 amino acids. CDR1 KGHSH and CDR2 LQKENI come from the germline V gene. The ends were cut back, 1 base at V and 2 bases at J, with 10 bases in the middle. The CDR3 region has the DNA TGTGCCAGCTCACCACAGGTGGGAGCCACAGATACGCAGTATTTT. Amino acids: CASSPQVGATDTQYF.

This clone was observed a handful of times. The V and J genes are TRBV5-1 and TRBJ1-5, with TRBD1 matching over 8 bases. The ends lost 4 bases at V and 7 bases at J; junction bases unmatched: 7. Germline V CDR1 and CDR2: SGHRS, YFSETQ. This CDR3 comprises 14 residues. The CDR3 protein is CASSPGGSGQPQHF. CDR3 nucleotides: TGCGCCAGCAGCCCAGGGGGCTCCGGCCAGCCCCAGCATTTT.

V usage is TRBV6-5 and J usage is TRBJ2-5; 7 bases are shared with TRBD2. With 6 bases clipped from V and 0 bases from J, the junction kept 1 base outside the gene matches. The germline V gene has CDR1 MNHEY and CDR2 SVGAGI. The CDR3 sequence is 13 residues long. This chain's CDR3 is CASSLADQETQYF. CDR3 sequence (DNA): TGTGCCAGCAGCCTAGCGGACCAAGAGACCCAGTACTTC.

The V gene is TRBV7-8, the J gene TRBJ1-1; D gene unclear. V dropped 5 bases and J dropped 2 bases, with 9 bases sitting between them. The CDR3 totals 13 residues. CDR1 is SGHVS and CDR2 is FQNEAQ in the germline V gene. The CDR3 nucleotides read TGTGCCAGCAGCCCAGCGGGCAACACTGAAGCTTTCTTT. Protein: CASSPAGNTEAFF.

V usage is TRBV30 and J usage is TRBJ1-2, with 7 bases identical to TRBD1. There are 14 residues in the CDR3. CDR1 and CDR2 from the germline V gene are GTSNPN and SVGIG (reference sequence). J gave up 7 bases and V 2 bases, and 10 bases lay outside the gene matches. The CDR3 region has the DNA TGTGCCTGGAGTTACTATCGCAAGGGGGCTGGCTACACCTTC. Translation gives CAWSYYRKGAGYTF.

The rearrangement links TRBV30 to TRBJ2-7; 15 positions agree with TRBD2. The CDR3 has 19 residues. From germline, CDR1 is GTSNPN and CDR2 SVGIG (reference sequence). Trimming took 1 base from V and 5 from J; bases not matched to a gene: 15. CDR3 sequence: CAWSGSMLFGTSGGNEQYF. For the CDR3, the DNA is TGTGCCTGGAGTGGCAGCATGCTTTTCGGGACTAGCGGGGGGAACGAGCAGTACTTC.

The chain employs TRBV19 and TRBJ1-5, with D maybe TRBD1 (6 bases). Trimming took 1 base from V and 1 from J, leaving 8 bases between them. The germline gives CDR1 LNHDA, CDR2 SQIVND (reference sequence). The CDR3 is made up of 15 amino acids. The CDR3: CASSIVGQSNQPQHF. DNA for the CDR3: TGTGCCAGTAGTATAGTCGGACAGAGCAATCAGCCCCAGCATTTT. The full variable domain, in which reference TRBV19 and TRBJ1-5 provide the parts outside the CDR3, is DGGITQSPKYLFRKEGQNVTLSCEQNLNHDAMYWYRQDPGQGLRLIYYSQIVNDFQKGDIAEGYSVSREKKESFPLTVTSAQKNPTAFYLCASSIVGQSNQPQHFGDGTRLSIL.